What follows are 10 T cell receptor beta chains derived from one specimen sequenced in a study of cytomegalovirus exposure and HLA in healthy donors. Data came from immunoSEQ multiplex PCR; TCRdb stores just in-frame clones and leaves some out. The sample gives 140,000 or so clones, roughly 89% of which show up once; 4.5% to 5.5% is in the top ten. The sequenced material came from PBMCs. These receptors all stem from a man younger than 30 in good health and CMV-seropositive.

The chain joins TRBV25-1 to TRBJ1-5, with 7 bases that match TRBD1. The germline gives CDR1 MGHDK, CDR2 SYGVNS. After removal of 3 bases from V and 9 bases from J, the junction contained 8 bases not matched to a gene. The CDR3 is made up of 14 amino acids. The DNA of the CDR3 is TGTGCCAGCAGTGAGACAGGGCAGGGGCGGCCCCAGCATTTT. Protein: CASSETGQGRPQHF.

The J gene is TRBJ1-3, the V gene TRBV6-5; D is possibly TRBD1 (5 bases). Between the trimmed V and J ends, which lost 2 bases and 2 bases, there was a span of 13 bases. In germline, CDR1 is MNHEY, CDR2 SVGAGI. CDR3 length: 16 amino acids. CDR3 bases: TGTGCCAGCAGTTACGCGCGGGGCGCCCCTGGAAACACCATATATTTT. Translating it yields CASSYARGAPGNTIYF.

The V call is TRBV7-6, the J call TRBJ2-7, with D possibly being TRBD2 (7 bases). CDR1 is SGHVS, CDR2 FNYEAQ, per germline. V gave up 7 bases and J gave up 5 bases, with 18 bases separating them. The CDR3 has 14 amino acids. The CDR3 protein is CASNLRGGADEQYF. The CDR3 nucleotides are TGTGCCAGCAACCTTAGGGGGGGGGCGGACGAGCAGTACTTC.

This clone has a single count. J is TRBJ2-2 and V is TRBV6-1, with TRBD2 matching over 10 bases. Trimming took 7 bases from V and 5 from J; bases not matched to a gene: 7. This CDR3 region has 15 residues. Germline CDR1 is MNHNS and CDR2 is SASEGT. The CDR3, as DNA: TGTGCCAGCATTCGTAGCGGGAGGCTAACCGGGGAGCTGTTTTTT. Translating gives CASIRSGRLTGELFF.

The chain has TRBV6-6 and TRBJ1-4, with 7 bases aligning to TRBD1. Per germline, CDR1 MNHNY and CDR2 SVGAGI (reference sequence). The CDR3 consists of 14 residues. V lost 6 bases and J lost 6; bases outside the gene matches: 7. The CDR3 loop reads CASRLQGKDEKLFF. CDR3 nucleotides: TGTGCCAGCAGGTTACAGGGGAAGGATGAAAAACTGTTTTTT.

V gene TRBV6-1 combines with J gene TRBJ1-1; D is undetermined. Germline CDR1 reads MNHNS; CDR2 reads SASEGT. The CDR3 covers 12 residues. V lost 3 bases, J lost 4 bases, and 6 bases lay in between. The CDR3 nucleotides are TGTGCCAGCAGTGATTTTATCACTGAAGCTTTCTTT. It encodes CASSDFITEAFF.

The chain links TRBV6-5 to TRBJ2-7; 7 nucleotides match TRBD2. Germline trimming cut 2 bases from V and 2 bases from J; bases unmatched to any gene: 3. The CDR3 sequence is 14 residues long. Germline V gene sequence: CDR1 MNHEY, CDR2 SVGAGI. The CDR3 DNA reads as TGTGCCAGCAGTTACGGCGCGGGGGCCTACGAGCAGTACTTC. Residues: CASSYGAGAYEQYF.

The V call is TRBV5-1, the J call TRBJ2-1, with 10 bases lining up with TRBD2. Germline assignment: CDR1 SGHRS and CDR2 YFSETQ. V shed 2 bases and J 7 bases; nucleotides not matched to a gene: 6. The length of the CDR3 is 15 residues. CDR3 sequence: CASSFKRTSGNEQFF. The CDR3 coding sequence is TGCGCCAGCAGCTTCAAGAGGACTAGCGGAAATGAGCAGTTCTTC.

This clone appeared a single time. V is TRBV7-9 and J is TRBJ2-7, with 7 bases lining up with TRBD1. Trimming at V came to 1 base and at J to 5 bases, leaving 5 bases not matched to a gene. The CDR3 length is 14 residues. Germline assignment: CDR1 SEHNR and CDR2 FQNEAQ (reference sequence). CDR3 sequence reads: CASSLGRGRDEQYF. CDR3 DNA sequence: TGTGCCAGCAGCTTAGGTAGGGGGCGAGACGAGCAGTACTTC.

V usage is TRBV6-1 and J usage is TRBJ1-1; no definite D call. Trimming left V 2 bases short and J 1 base short, with 8 bases between. Per germline, CDR1 MNHNS and CDR2 SASEGT. The CDR3 totals 14 residues. CDR3 sequence: CASSETTENTEAFF. The CDR3 DNA sequence: TGTGCCAGCAGTGAAACAACAGAGAACACTGAAGCTTTCTTT.